The next 15 T cell receptor beta chains were all read from a single sample in a study of shared clonotypes between healthy human individuals. Libraries were prepared by immunoSEQ multiplex PCR; TCRdb keeps only in-frame clonotypes and omits some of them. The sample has around 1.5 million clones; around 98% are singletons. The sequencing sample was made of naive CD4+ T cells sorted from blood. The subset denotes: CD45RA+ positively selected. These receptors originate from a man aged 30 to 45 in good health.

CDR3 in amino acids: CSVGGNPSSGNTIYF. As DNA, the CDR3 is TGCAGCGTTGGCGGGAACCCCTCCTCTGGAAACACCATATATTTT. The gene calls are TRBV29-1 and TRBJ1-3; no reliable D call. Germline values: CDR1 SQVTM, CDR2 ANQGSEA. Trimming removed 4 bases at V and 0 bases at J, with 13 bases between. The CDR3 has 15 amino acids.

CDR3 DNA sequence: TGTGCCAGCAGCCCGGCCCTAGCGGGAGTTGCAGATACGCAGTATTTT. Amino acid sequence: CASSPALAGVADTQYF. The chain combines TRBV5-4 with TRBJ2-3, with 10 bases aligning to TRBD2. Germline V gene lookup returns CDR1 SGHNT and CDR2 YYREEE (reference sequence). The CDR3 is made up of 16 amino acids. The V gene end was trimmed by 4 bases and the J gene end by 4 bases; junction bases not matched to a gene: 9.

This chain links TRBV4-3 with TRBJ1-1, with D possibly being TRBD1 (6 bases). Germline CDR1 LGHNA, CDR2 YSLEER. The CDR3 is 15 amino acids. Trimming left V 2 bases short and J 3 bases short, with 13 bases between. The CDR3 nucleotides are TGCGCCAGCAGCCAAAACTCTAACAGGGACACTGAAGCTTTCTTT. Translation: CASSQNSNRDTEAFF.

V and J are TRBV29-1 and TRBJ2-3, with D perhaps assigned TRBD1 or TRBD2 (5 bases each). Germline loops: CDR1 SQVTM, CDR2 ANQGSEA. The ends were cut back, 3 bases at V and 6 bases at J, with 13 bases in the middle. The CDR3 extends over 13 amino acids. The CDR3 region has the DNA TGCAGCGTTGATCGGCAGGGCGGGGATACGCAGTATTTT. It codes for CSVDRQGGDTQYF.

V usage is TRBV11-2 and J usage is TRBJ2-6; 10 bases fit TRBD1. The V segment lost 1 base and the J segment 0 bases; nucleotides outside the gene matches: 0. Germline V gene lookup returns CDR1 SGHAT and CDR2 FQNNGV. The CDR3 totals 17 residues. As DNA, the CDR3 is TGTGCCAGCAGCTTAGGGACAGGGGGCTCTGGGGCCAACGTCCTGACTTTC. This sequence encodes CASSLGTGGSGANVLTF.

V and J are TRBV6-4 and TRBJ2-7; D is possibly TRBD2 (5 bases). V lost 4 bases, J lost 0 bases, and 16 bases lay in between. Looked up from germline, CDR1 is MRHNA and CDR2 is SNTAGT. The CDR3 consists of 16 residues. In nucleotides, the CDR3 is TGTGCCAGCAGTGTCTTATTAGCGCGCAGCTCCTACGAGCAGTACTTC. Amino acids: CASSVLLARSSYEQYF.

The gene calls are TRBV19 and TRBJ2-1; D remains unclear. Germline-derived CDR1 and CDR2 are LNHDA and SQIVND (reference sequence). Trimming left V 5 bases short and J 5 bases short, with 4 bases between. The CDR3 length is 11 residues. CDR3 sequence reads: CASSEHNEQFF. The CDR3 DNA reads as TGTGCCAGTAGTGAGCACAATGAGCAGTTCTTC.

The chain links TRBV10-3 to TRBJ1-4, with no clear D. The CDR3 is 16 residues long. The germline V and J ends were trimmed by 0 bases and 0 bases, with 8 bases remaining between them. Germline CDR1 is ENHRY and CDR2 is SYGVKD. CDR3 amino acids: CAISESLTATNEKLFF. DNA of the CDR3: TGTGCCATCAGTGAGTCCTTGACTGCAACTAATGAAAAACTGTTTTTT.

The chain couples TRBV5-5 to TRBJ2-7, with TRBD1 matching over 9 bases. This CDR3 is built from 15 residues. Germline trimming cut 1 base from V and 7 bases from J; bases unmatched to any gene: 9. CDR1 and CDR2 (germline): SGHKS, YYEKEE (reference sequence). This chain's CDR3 is CASSLFGTGKDEQYF. As DNA, the CDR3 is TGTGCCAGCAGCTTGTTCGGGACAGGGAAGGATGAGCAGTACTTC.

The J gene is TRBJ2-1, the V gene TRBV7-2; D may match TRBD1 or TRBD2 (5 bases each). From germline, CDR1 is SGHTA and CDR2 FQGNSA. The CDR3 has 15 amino acids. Deletions cut 6 bases from V and 8 bases from J, with 20 bases between. CDR3 coding DNA: TGTGCCAGCAGATCCGGGGCAGGGATAGGGTATGAGCAGTTCTTC. This encodes CASRSGAGIGYEQFF.

This chain links TRBV5-6 with TRBJ1-1; D is unresolved. The V end lost 1 base, the J end lost 4 bases, and 8 bases lay between the germline ends. The CDR3 is 13 residues long. Germline values: CDR1 SGHDT, CDR2 YYEEEE. The CDR3 nucleotides read TGTGCCAGCAGCTTGCGGGAACCCACTGAAGCTTTCTTT. Its protein is CASSLREPTEAFF.

With regard to this clone: This sample includes further DNA sequences coding for the same CDR3. The chain's CDR3 is CASSLGGDTQYF. The CDR3 DNA follows: TGTGCCAGCAGCTTAGGGGGAGATACGCAGTATTTT. The J gene is TRBJ2-3, the V gene TRBV11-2; D gene unclear. The V and J ends lost 1 base and 5 bases respectively, with 4 bases between them. CDR3 size: 12 residues. The germline gives CDR1 SGHAT, CDR2 FQNNGV.

V usage is TRBV18 and J usage is TRBJ2-1; 8 bases line up with TRBD1. J lost 6 bases, V lost 2 bases, and 6 bases had no gene match. The germline V gene has CDR1 KGHSH and CDR2 LQKENI. The CDR3 consists of 15 residues. The CDR3 coding sequence is TGTGCCAGCTCACCAGGAGGACAGGGCTTCAATGAGCAGTTCTTC. Its protein is CASSPGGQGFNEQFF.

V gene TRBV25-1 combines with J gene TRBJ2-1; TRBD2 agrees at 9 bases. The junction had 6 bases not matched to a gene; V was cut back by 7 bases and J by 8 bases. CDR1 is MGHDK and CDR2 is SYGVNS in the germline V gene. CDR3 length: 13 amino acids. The CDR3 is CASKGTSSDEQFF. The CDR3 nucleotides are TGTGCCAGCAAGGGGACTAGCTCCGATGAGCAGTTCTTC.

The chain couples TRBV5-3 to TRBJ2-1, with D possibly matching TRBD1 (6 bases). TRBV5-3 carries the ORF label, with uncertain function. V was pared by 5 bases and J by 3 bases, with 15 bases between. The CDR3 loop spans 15 amino acids. Written as DNA, the CDR3 is TGTGCCAGAAGTACGCGAGACAGGAACTACAATGAGCAGTTCTTC. This codes for CARSTRDRNYNEQFF.